This T cell receptor beta chain emerged from a study of tumor and adjacent non-tumor tissue in lung cancer. Study information: Stage I to III disease affected 9 to 10 men and roughly 5 women aged about 30 to 85. Samples averaged around 3.9 million productive TCRbeta reads each.

Regarding this clonotype: The junction shows a germline mismatch at one end, possibly a read error.

RNA was extracted from bulk tissue without any cell sorting. A modified ARM-PCR protocol with three rounds of nested PCR amplified TCRbeta. TCRdb re-called the multiplex PCR reads with MiXCR, one entry per CDR3 protein. The sample includes about 78,000 distinct CDR3 sequences, over 75% seen only once; the top ten take about an eighth. The CDR3 is 15 amino acids. Per the germline V gene, CDR1 is MNHEY and CDR2 is SVGAGI. The sample consisted of lung tumor tissue. This receptor was obtained from a woman between 50 and 59 years old with non-small cell lung cancer. V usage is TRBV6-5 and J usage is TRBJ1-5; D may be TRBD1 (5 bases). CDR3 loop: CASGRTPHSNQPLHF. The CDR3 DNA reads as TGTGCCAGCGGGAGGACACCTCATAGCAATCAGCCCCTGCATTTT.